This entry lists 27 T cell receptor beta chains sequenced from one sample in a study of blood T cell repertoires in COVID-19 (dated by TCRdb to the early 2020s). Receptors were amplified or captured by the immunoSEQ multiplex PCR assay. The immuneACCESS repertoire file appears here via TCRdb, limited to in-frame rearrangements. These files lack a portion of the clones; in checked studies, under half of the deficit traces to unresolved V genes, and the cause of the others is not known. This sample has a few hundred thousand clones in its table, and 80% to 90% of those were observed once. The biggest ten clones account for more than 2% of the sample. The specimen sequenced was PBMCs or T cells enriched from blood (not recorded which). The source is a young man who had recovered from COVID-19.

The V call is TRBV29-1, the J call TRBJ1-3, with D unresolved. The CDR3 loop spans 14 amino acids. V was pared by 7 bases and J by 0 bases, with 13 bases between. CDR1 is SQVTM and CDR2 is ANQGSEA in the germline V gene. The CDR3 loop is CSARDTDSGNTIYF. In nucleotides, the CDR3 is TGCAGCGCCCGTGACACCGACTCTGGAAACACCATATATTTT. Full variable domain (remainder filled in from reference TRBV29-1 and TRBJ1-3): SAVISQKPSRDICQRGTSLTIQCQVDSQVTMMFWYRQQPGQSLTLIATANQGSEATYESGFVIDKFPISRPNLTFSTLTVSNMSPEDSSIYLCSARDTDSGNTIYFGEGSWLTVV.

The rearrangement joins TRBV2 to TRBJ1-2; no clear D gene. The CDR3 is made up of 15 amino acids. Per germline, CDR1 SNHLY and CDR2 FYNNEI. The V end lost 5 bases, the J end lost 7 bases, and 20 bases lay between the germline ends. The CDR3 DNA reads TGTGCCAGCAGTAAACAAAGGTCTGCCCGGGGTGGCTACACCTTC. Amino acids: CASSKQRSARGGYTF.

The chain combines TRBV6-1 with TRBJ2-7, with 11 bases fitting TRBD1. Germline V gene lookup returns CDR1 MNHNS and CDR2 SASEGT. V lost 4 bases and J lost 4; bases outside the gene matches: 9. The CDR3 contains 16 residues. The CDR3 region has the DNA TGTGCCAGCAGTGCTCAGACCGGGACAGGGGGGTACGAGCAGTACTTC. This gives the protein CASSAQTGTGGYEQYF.

The J gene is TRBJ2-4, the V gene TRBV21-1; the D segment call TRBD2 is taken from the table without a DNA check. TRBV21-1 is labeled a pseudogene. The CDR3 contains 15 residues. The CDR3 sequence: CASSKVRQGGTIQYF. In DNA, the CDR3 is TGTGCCAGCAGCAAAGTGCGGCAGGGCGGGACCATTCAGTACTTC.

The chain is built from TRBV9 and TRBJ2-2; D is undetermined. CDR1 and CDR2 from the germline V gene are SGDLS and YYNGEE. The ends were cut back, 3 bases at V and 1 base at J, with 13 bases in the middle. The CDR3 totals 16 residues. DNA for the CDR3: TGTGCCAGCAGCGCGAAGATATCAGGGAACACCGGGGAGCTGTTTTTT. This codes for CASSAKISGNTGELFF.

The V and J genes are TRBV5-4 and TRBJ2-5, with D hard to call. CDR3 length: 13 residues. Germline V CDR1 and CDR2: SGHNT, YYREEE (reference sequence). Trimming removed 0 bases at V and 5 bases at J, with 8 bases between. This CDR3 is CASSLAGWETQYF. The CDR3 DNA reads as TGTGCCAGCAGCTTGGCGGGTTGGGAGACCCAGTACTTC.

The V gene is TRBV5-1, the J gene TRBJ2-3; no reliable D call. Germline-derived CDR1 and CDR2 are SGHRS and YFSETQ. The CDR3 sequence is 15 residues long. Trimming shortened V by 7 bases and J by 6 bases, and 21 bases separated the two germline ends. Here the CDR3 DNA reads TGCGCCAGCTCCTTTGGGCAGCCCGGTTTTGATACGCAGTATTTT. Its protein product is CASSFGQPGFDTQYF. Based on the CDR3 plus reference TRBV5-1 and TRBJ2-3, the full variable domain is KAGVTQTPRYLIKTRGQQVTLSCSPISGHRSVSWYQQTPGQGLQFLFEYFSETQRNKGNFPGRFSGRQFSNSRSEMNVSTLELGDSALYLCASSFGQPGFDTQYFGPGTRLTVL.

The V call is TRBV5-1, the J call TRBJ1-1, with TRBD1 as a possible D gene (6 bases). Germline assignment: CDR1 SGHRS and CDR2 YFSETQ. V lost 1 base, J lost 4 bases, and 14 bases lay in between. The CDR3 has 15 amino acids. The CDR3 DNA reads as TGCGCCAGCAGCTTGCGGGACACCGAGGGCACTGAAGCTTTCTTT. Translated: CASSLRDTEGTEAFF.

The genes are TRBV24-1 and TRBJ2-5, with 9 bases aligning to TRBD1. The germline V gene has CDR1 KGHDR and CDR2 SFDVKD. Trimming took 4 bases from V and 4 from J; bases not matched to a gene: 6. The CDR3 contains 15 residues. CDR3: CATSDPETGGETQYF. As DNA, the CDR3 is TGTGCCACCAGTGACCCTGAGACAGGGGGAGAGACCCAGTACTTC.

The genes are TRBV5-1 and TRBJ2-1; 16 bases fit TRBD2. This CDR3 comprises 16 residues. The trim removed 4 bases at V and 10 bases at J, leaving 8 bases unmatched. CDR1 is SGHRS, CDR2 YFSETQ, per germline. CDR3 protein: CASSQGLAGGRWEQFF. The CDR3 DNA sequence: TGCGCCAGCAGCCAGGGACTAGCGGGGGGGCGTTGGGAGCAGTTCTTC.

The chain joins TRBV4-1 to TRBJ1-1, with 10 bases fitting TRBD1. V was pared by 1 base and J by 5 bases, with 10 bases of the junction left unmatched. The germline gives CDR1 MGHRA, CDR2 YSYEKL. CDR3 size: 17 residues. The CDR3 sequence is CASSQGVGQGVYTEAFF. The CDR3 DNA sequence: TGCGCCAGCAGCCAAGGAGTTGGACAGGGGGTATATACTGAAGCTTTCTTT.

This chain joins TRBV18 and TRBJ1-6, with 9 bases that match TRBD1. Germline V lookup: CDR1 KGHSH, CDR2 LQKENI. J gave up 5 bases and V 4 bases, and 3 bases lay outside the gene matches. This CDR3 has 15 residues. The CDR3 DNA reads as TGTGCCAGCTCACTAGGACAGGGGAATAATTCACCCCTCCACTTT. Translation: CASSLGQGNNSPLHF.

The chain combines TRBV19 with TRBJ2-1; TRBD2 matches 10 bases. The germline V gene has CDR1 LNHDA and CDR2 SQIVND (reference sequence). V shed 5 bases and J 9 bases; nucleotides not matched to a gene: 10. CDR3 length equals 15 residues. The chain's CDR3 is CASSWGSLAGVEQFF. For the CDR3, the DNA is TGTGCCAGTAGTTGGGGTAGCCTAGCGGGGGTTGAGCAGTTCTTC.

In its sample, this clone was seen once. The gene calls are TRBV6-6 and TRBJ1-2; D is undetermined. The CDR3 length is 15 residues. Germline values: CDR1 MNHNY, CDR2 SVGAGI (reference sequence). Trimming cost V 2 bases and J 0 bases, with 10 bases left between them. The CDR3 DNA reads as TGTGCCAGCAGTTACGTTGCGGGTTCTAACTATGGCTACACCTTC. It encodes CASSYVAGSNYGYTF.

V usage is TRBV6-2 or TRBV6-3 and J usage is TRBJ1-5; 7 nucleotides align to TRBD1. Germline lookup yields CDR1 MNHEY and CDR2 SVGEGT. V shed 5 bases and J 3 bases; nucleotides not matched to a gene: 4. The CDR3 extends over 14 amino acids. CDR3 loop: CASSADRFNQPQHF. As DNA, the CDR3 is TGTGCCAGCAGTGCGGACAGGTTCAATCAGCCCCAGCATTTT.

The genes are TRBV18 and TRBJ2-7, with D possibly TRBD1 on 6 matching bases. V was shortened by 3 bases and J by 5 bases, with 11 bases between the two germline ends. This CDR3 is built from 13 residues. The germline V gene encodes CDR1 KGHSH and CDR2 LQKENI. The CDR3 bases are TGTGCCAGCTCACCTGGACAGAGAAACGAGCAGTACTTC. This translates into CASSPGQRNEQYF.

This rearrangement joins TRBV11-2 to TRBJ2-2; TRBD2 is a possible D gene (7 bases). Germline loops: CDR1 SGHAT, CDR2 FQNNGV. The length of the CDR3 is 17 residues. The germline V and J ends were trimmed by 3 bases and 1 base, with 15 bases remaining between them. CDR3 loop: CASSFFYREGNTGELFF. The CDR3 nucleotides read TGTGCCAGCAGCTTTTTTTACAGGGAGGGGAACACCGGGGAGCTGTTTTTT. Supplemented by reference TRBV11-2 and TRBJ2-2, the full variable domain reads EAGVAQSPRYKIIEKRQSVAFWCNPISGHATLYWYQQILGQGPKLLIQFQNNGVVDDSQLPKDRFSAERLKGVDSTLKIQPAKLEDSAVYLCASSFFYREGNTGELFFGEGSRLTVL.

The chain recombines TRBV19 with TRBJ2-5; TRBD1 aligns across 7 bases. With 2 bases clipped from V and 4 bases from J, the junction kept 10 bases outside the gene matches. The CDR3 length is 16 residues. Germline-derived CDR1 and CDR2 are LNHDA and SQIVND (reference sequence). CDR3 nucleotides: TGTGCCAGTAGTATAAAAGGGGGCGCGGTAAGAGAGACCCAGTACTTC. Amino acids: CASSIKGGAVRETQYF.

The rearrangement links TRBV24-1 to TRBJ2-2; D unresolved. Trimming removed 10 bases at V and 3 bases at J, with 5 bases between. Germline CDR1 is KGHDR and CDR2 is SFDVKD. The CDR3 is 11 amino acids. This chain's CDR3 is CATEDTGELFF. Here the CDR3 DNA reads TGTGCCACAGAGGACACCGGGGAGCTGTTTTTT.

For this clone: The junction does not match germline at one end; this may be a read error. CDR3 sequence reads: CASSPGLAELNEQFF. The CDR3 DNA reads as TGTGCTAGCAGTCCGGGACTAGCGGAACTCAATGAGCAGTTCTTC. This chain links TRBV7-7 with TRBJ2-1; 11 nucleotides match TRBD2. Germline lookup yields CDR1 SSHAT and CDR2 FNYEAQ (reference sequence). The CDR3 runs 15 residues.

The sample holds one count of this clone. The rearrangement links TRBV5-6 to TRBJ2-5; a possible D gene is TRBD2 (7 bases). Trimming cost V 4 bases and J 5 bases, with 18 bases left between them. Germline V gives CDR1 SGHDT, CDR2 YYEEEE. This CDR3 contains 15 residues. The CDR3 region is CASSERGAPFETQYF. CDR3 DNA: TGTGCCAGCAGCGAACGGGGGGCCCCATTCGAGACCCAGTACTTC.

The chain recombines TRBV10-3 with TRBJ2-1; 8 nucleotides line up with TRBD1. V lost 0 bases, J lost 8 bases, and 3 bases stayed unmatched. Germline CDR1 is ENHRY and CDR2 is SYGVKD. The CDR3 runs 14 residues. The CDR3, as DNA: TGTGCCATCAGTGAGTCGAGACAGGGGCATGAGCAGTTCTTC. It encodes CAISESRQGHEQFF.

V and J are TRBV11-2 and TRBJ2-3; 11 bases fit TRBD2. Germline CDR1 SGHAT, CDR2 FQNNGV. The CDR3 length is 17 residues. V shed 2 bases, J shed 4 bases, and the junction held 8 bases outside the gene matches. The chain's CDR3 is CASSLRASGGIPDTQYF. The CDR3 bases are TGTGCCAGCAGCTTAAGGGCTAGCGGGGGGATCCCAGATACGCAGTATTTT.

The V and J genes are TRBV9 and TRBJ2-7; TRBD1 matches at 10 bases. CDR3 length: 15 amino acids. The junction had 9 bases not matched to a gene; V was cut back by 6 bases and J by 3 bases. CDR1 SGDLS and CDR2 YYNGEE come from the germline V gene. CDR3 DNA sequence: TGTGCCAGCAAACTTGACAGGGGGCTGTTCTACGAGCAGTACTTC. Protein product: CASKLDRGLFYEQYF.

The rearrangement links TRBV19 to TRBJ1-1, with D hard to call. This CDR3 is 15 amino acids long. Trimming removed 1 base from V and 0 bases from J, with 9 bases in between. CDR1 and CDR2 from the germline V gene are LNHDA and SQIVND (reference sequence). CDR3 sequence: CASSIVNPMNTEAFF. CDR3 DNA: TGTGCCAGTAGTATAGTTAACCCTATGAACACTGAAGCTTTCTTT.

The V and J genes are TRBV11-1 and TRBJ1-2; no clear D gene. CDR3 length: 13 amino acids. The germline V gene has CDR1 SGHAT and CDR2 FQDESV (reference sequence). The ends were cut back, 3 bases at V and 2 bases at J, with 7 bases in the middle. The CDR3 is CASSLGGNYGYTF. CDR3 nucleotide sequence: TGTGCCAGCAGCTTGGGAGGAAACTATGGCTACACCTTC.

The rearrangement uses TRBV4-1 and TRBJ1-1, with 8 bases that match TRBD1. Germline lookup yields CDR1 MGHRA and CDR2 YSYEKL. V lost 6 bases and J lost 5; bases outside the gene matches: 8. The CDR3 runs to 14 residues. The CDR3, as DNA: TGCGCCAGCAGTCGGGACAGGCGGGGGACTGAAGCTTTCTTT. Translation gives CASSRDRRGTEAFF.